A single sample gave rise to the 12 T cell receptor beta chains below, sequenced in a study of blood T cells in healthy people across ages. A second PCR, run for about 7 to 11 cycles, used a sample-barcoded 5' primer plus a J-beta primer mix. TCRdb re-derived calls from the 5' RACE reads in MiXCR, one entry per CDR3 protein. The table has 1.5 million to 2 million distinct CDR3 sequences, approximately 50% seen once. The source material was blood. These receptors all stem from a woman aged 40 to 50 in good health.

This clonotype appeared a few times. The V gene is TRBV12-3 or TRBV12-4, the J gene TRBJ2-5; no definite D call. The CDR3 consists of 14 residues. Trimming shortened V by 7 bases and J by 7 bases, and 19 bases separated the two germline ends. CDR3 residues: CASTSWSRKGTQYF. The CDR3 bases are TGTGCCAGCACCTCATGGTCTAGAAAAGGGACCCAGTACTTC.

This chain joins TRBV3-1 and TRBJ2-1; D possibly corresponds to TRBD2 (6 bases). The J call may be faulty, since TRBJ2-7 better matches the DNA end. This CDR3 is 15 amino acids long. Germline V gene sequence: CDR1 LGHDT, CDR2 YNNKEL (reference sequence). The CDR3 here is CASSLRDLVYNEQYF. The CDR3 DNA reads TGTGCCAGCAGCCTCCGGGACTTGGTGTACAATGAGCAGTACTTC.

DNA for the CDR3: TGTGCCAGCAGCTTGGCCCGGGACAGGGGGCTAGGCTACACCTTC. It yields the protein CASSLARDRGLGYTF. The chain couples TRBV5-4 to TRBJ1-2; 12 bases are shared with TRBD1. Germline V gives CDR1 SGHNT, CDR2 YYREEE (reference sequence). There are 15 residues in the CDR3. J was trimmed by 8 bases and V by 0 bases; bases with no gene match: 5.

This clonotype appeared a few times. The chain uses TRBV7-2 and TRBJ2-7, with D possibly TRBD1 on 6 matching bases. V lost 5 bases and J lost 4, with 21 bases in between. CDR1 SGHTA and CDR2 FQGNSA come from the germline V gene. This CDR3 is 16 amino acids long. Here the CDR3 reads CASSTQGTGRPYEQYF. DNA of the CDR3: TGTGCCAGCAGCACCCAGGGAACAGGGAGACCATACGAGCAGTACTTC. Full variable domain (remainder filled in from reference TRBV7-2 and TRBJ2-7): GAGVSQSPSNKVTEKGKDVELRCDPISGHTALYWYRQSLGQGLEFLIYFQGNSAPDKSGLPSDRFSAERTGGSVSTLTIQRTQQEDSAVYLCASSTQGTGRPYEQYFGPGTRLTVT.

The J gene is TRBJ2-7, the V gene TRBV10-1; 10 bases agree with TRBD1. CDR1 and CDR2 (germline): WNHNN, SYGVQD (reference sequence). The length of the CDR3 is 16 residues. The ends lost 2 bases at V and 3 bases at J; junction bases unmatched: 7. The DNA for the CDR3 is TGCGCCAGCAGTGAGGACCGGGACAGGGGATTCTACGAGCAGTACTTC. This codes for CASSEDRDRGFYEQYF.

The sample holds one count of this clonotype. The V gene is TRBV9, the J gene TRBJ2-3, with D unclear. Germline V gene sequence: CDR1 SGDLS, CDR2 YYNGEE. The length of the CDR3 is 16 residues. V was pared by 0 bases and J by 0 bases, with 11 bases between. This CDR3 reads CASSVEVERSTDTQYF. For the CDR3, the DNA is TGTGCCAGCAGCGTAGAGGTGGAGCGAAGCACAGATACGCAGTATTTT. Full variable domain (rest looked up from reference TRBV9 and TRBJ2-3): DSGVTQTPKHLITATGQRVTLRCSPRSGDLSVYWYQQSLDQGLQFLIQYYNGEERAKGNILERFSAQQFPDLHSELNLSSLELGDSALYFCASSVEVERSTDTQYFGPGTRLTVL.

The rearrangement uses TRBV5-1 and TRBJ2-6; D perhaps matches TRBD2 (6 bases). This CDR3 has 17 amino acids. Trimming removed 3 bases from V and 0 bases from J, with 13 bases in between. Germline assignment: CDR1 SGHRS and CDR2 YFSETQ. In DNA, the CDR3 is TGCGCCAGCAGCTCCGGGACTCCCATCTCTGGGGCCAACGTCCTGACTTTC. This encodes CASSSGTPISGANVLTF.

V is TRBV24-1 and J is TRBJ2-3; 8 positions match TRBD1. The CDR3 length is 15 residues. Germline V gives CDR1 KGHDR, CDR2 SFDVKD. With 2 bases clipped from V and 7 bases from J, the junction kept 7 bases outside the gene matches. This chain's CDR3 is CATSDSRQGRYTQYF. CDR3 nucleotides: TGTGCCACCAGTGATTCTCGACAGGGGAGATATACGCAGTATTTT.

This clonotype was seen more than once but under ten times. The chain couples TRBV12-3 or TRBV12-4 to TRBJ2-1; TRBD1 agrees at 9 bases. This CDR3 contains 16 residues. With 5 bases clipped from V and 6 bases from J, the junction kept 11 bases outside the gene matches. The CDR3 nucleotides are TGTGCCAGCAGTCTCTCCGGGACAGGGCGCCTCAATGAGCAGTTCTTC. Translated: CASSLSGTGRLNEQFF.

This chain connects TRBV3-1 to TRBJ2-1, with D perhaps TRBD2 (6 bases). The J call may not be correct, given that the DNA end is closer to TRBJ2-7. The CDR3 loop spans 16 amino acids. The germline V gene has CDR1 LGHDT and CDR2 YNNKEL (reference sequence). CDR3 nucleotide sequence: TGTGCCAGCAGCCAAGATACCGGGGGAACAGGCAATGAGCAGTACTTC. This translates into CASSQDTGGTGNEQYF.

This clonotype was recorded a few times. V and J are TRBV6-2 or TRBV6-3 and TRBJ2-7; no clear D. Trimming took off 5 bases at V and 5 bases at J, with 13 bases between the two ends. Germline V lookup: CDR1 MNHEY, CDR2 SVGEGT. This CDR3 comprises 13 residues. CDR3 sequence reads: CASSDQVENEQYF. CDR3 bases: TGTGCCAGCAGTGACCAGGTGGAAAACGAGCAGTACTTC.

Only a few counts were recorded for this clonotype. The CDR3 reads CASSPDSHETQYF. Here the CDR3 DNA reads TGCGCCAGCAGCCCCGACAGTCACGAGACCCAGTACTTC. The rearrangement uses TRBV5-1 and TRBJ2-5, with D possibly being TRBD1 (5 bases). Trimming removed 4 bases from V and 5 bases from J, with 12 bases in between. CDR1 and CDR2 (germline): SGHRS, YFSETQ. The CDR3 loop spans 13 amino acids.